This T cell receptor beta chain stems from a study of CD8 T cells in ankylosing spondylitis. In TCRdb, the 5' RACE reads were re-called with MiXCR into one record per CDR3 protein. The sample shows 200,000 to 250,000 distinct CDR3 sequences, 10% to 13% of them seen only once. This clonotype was seen at least ten times. CDR3 length equals 12 residues. V lost 2 bases, J lost 7 bases, and 6 bases lay in between. The sequence came from a male donor with ankylosing spondylitis or in good health (not recorded which). Sample: blood, either unsorted or a sorted T cell fraction (not recorded which). The genes are TRBV12-3 or TRBV12-4 and TRBJ2-1; D is ambiguous. DNA for the CDR3: TGTGCCAGCAGTTTACTGGAGAATGAGCAGTTCTTC. Translation gives CASSLLENEQFF.